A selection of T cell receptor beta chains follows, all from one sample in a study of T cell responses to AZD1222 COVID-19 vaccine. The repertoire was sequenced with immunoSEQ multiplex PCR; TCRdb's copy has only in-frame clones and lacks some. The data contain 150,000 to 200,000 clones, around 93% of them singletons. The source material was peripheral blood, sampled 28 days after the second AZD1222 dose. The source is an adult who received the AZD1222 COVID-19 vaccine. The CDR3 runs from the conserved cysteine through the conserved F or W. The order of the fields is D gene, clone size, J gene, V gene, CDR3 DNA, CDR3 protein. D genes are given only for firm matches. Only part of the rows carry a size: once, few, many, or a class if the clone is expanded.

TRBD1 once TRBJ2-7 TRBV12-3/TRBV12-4 TGTGCCAGCAGCGACAGGGGGCGCGAGCAGTACTTC CASSDRGREQYF
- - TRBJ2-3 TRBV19 TGTGCCAGTAGTATGTCGGCCACAGATACGCAGTATTTT CASSMSATDTQYF
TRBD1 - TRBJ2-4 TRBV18 TGTGCCAGCTCACCGCCGGGACAGGGGGCTGTCATTCAGTACTTC CASSPPGQGAVIQYF
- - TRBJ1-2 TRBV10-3 TGTGCCATCAGTGAGTCGGGCGACTATGGCTACACCTTC CAISESGDYGYTF
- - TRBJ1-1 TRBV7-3 TGTGCCAGCAGCCCCGGGGGAGGGAGGAACACTGAAGCTTTCTTT CASSPGGGRNTEAFF
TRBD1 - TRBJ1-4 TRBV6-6 TGTGCCAGCAGTCCACAGGGGCATGTAGTAACTAATGAAAAACTGTTTTTT CASSPQGHVVTNEKLFF
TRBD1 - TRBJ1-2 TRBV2 TGTGCCAGCAGCTACACGACAGGGAGGAAGGATGGCTACACCTTC CASSYTTGRKDGYTF
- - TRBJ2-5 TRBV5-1 TGCGCCAGCAGCGGTCAGAACAGGGCGGAGACCCAGTACTTC CASSGQNRAETQYF
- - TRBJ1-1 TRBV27 TGTGCCAGCAGTTTATCGTGGGGGGCTAAGAACACTGAAGCTTTCTTT CASSLSWGAKNTEAFF
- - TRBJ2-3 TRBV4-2 TGTGCCAGCAGCCAAGATCTCGGGGGAGGCACAGATACGCAGTATTTT CASSQDLGGGTDTQYF
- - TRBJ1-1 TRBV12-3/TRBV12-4 TGTGCCAGCAGCCAGGCGGGGACCTTGGGGGCTTTCTTT CASSQAGTLGAFF